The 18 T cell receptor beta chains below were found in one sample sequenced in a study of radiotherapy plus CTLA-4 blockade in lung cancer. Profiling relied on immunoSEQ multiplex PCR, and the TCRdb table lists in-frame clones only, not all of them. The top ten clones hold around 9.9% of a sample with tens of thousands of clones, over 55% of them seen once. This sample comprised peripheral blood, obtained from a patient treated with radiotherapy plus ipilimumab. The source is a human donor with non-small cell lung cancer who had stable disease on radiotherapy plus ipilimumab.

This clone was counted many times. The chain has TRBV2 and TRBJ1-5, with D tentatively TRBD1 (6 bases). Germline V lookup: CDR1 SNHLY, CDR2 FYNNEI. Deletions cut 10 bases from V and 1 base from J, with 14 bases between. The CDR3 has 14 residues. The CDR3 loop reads CATQRGGSNQPQHF. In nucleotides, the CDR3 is TGTGCCACTCAAAGGGGGGGGAGCAATCAGCCCCAGCATTTT.

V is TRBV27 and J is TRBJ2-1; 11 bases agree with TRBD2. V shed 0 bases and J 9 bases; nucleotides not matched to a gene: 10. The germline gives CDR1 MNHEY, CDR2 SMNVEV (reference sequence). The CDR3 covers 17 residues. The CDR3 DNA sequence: TGTGCCAGCAGTTTATCCGTGACTAGCGGGGTCCTTGGTGAGCAGTTCTTC. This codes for CASSLSVTSGVLGEQFF.

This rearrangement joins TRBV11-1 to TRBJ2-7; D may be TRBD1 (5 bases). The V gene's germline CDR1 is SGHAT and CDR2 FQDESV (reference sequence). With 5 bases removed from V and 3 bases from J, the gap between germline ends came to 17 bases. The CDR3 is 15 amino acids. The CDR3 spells CASSVQARPFYEQYF. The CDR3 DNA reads TGTGCCAGCAGCGTACAGGCAAGGCCTTTCTACGAGCAGTACTTC.

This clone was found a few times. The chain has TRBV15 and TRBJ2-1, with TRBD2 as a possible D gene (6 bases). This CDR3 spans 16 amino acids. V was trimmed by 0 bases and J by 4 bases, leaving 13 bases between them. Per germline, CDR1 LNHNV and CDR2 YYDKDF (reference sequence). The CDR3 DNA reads TGTGCCACCAGCAGAGAAGCGCCGGGAGTATACAATGAGCAGTTCTTC. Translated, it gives CATSREAPGVYNEQFF.

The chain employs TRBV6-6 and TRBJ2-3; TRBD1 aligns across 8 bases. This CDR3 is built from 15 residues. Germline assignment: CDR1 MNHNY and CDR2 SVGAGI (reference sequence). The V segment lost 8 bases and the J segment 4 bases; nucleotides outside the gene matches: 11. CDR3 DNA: TGTGCCAGCGCTCTGTATGGGACAGGACCAGATACGCAGTATTTT. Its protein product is CASALYGTGPDTQYF.

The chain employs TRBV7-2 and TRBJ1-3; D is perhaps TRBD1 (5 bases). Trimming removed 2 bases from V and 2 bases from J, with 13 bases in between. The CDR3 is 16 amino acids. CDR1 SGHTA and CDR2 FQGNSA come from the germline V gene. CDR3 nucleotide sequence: TGTGCCAGCAGCTTACATTTCGGACAAACTGGAAACACCATATATTTT. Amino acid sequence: CASSLHFGQTGNTIYF.

The CDR3 loop reads CASSQGGAATEAFF. CDR3 nucleotide sequence: TGCGCCAGCAGCCAAGGTGGGGCGGCGACTGAAGCTTTCTTT. The rearrangement links TRBV4-3 to TRBJ1-1; D perhaps matches TRBD1 (5 bases). With 1 base removed from V and 5 bases from J, the gap between germline ends came to 11 bases. CDR3 length: 14 amino acids. In germline, CDR1 is LGHNA, CDR2 YSLEER.

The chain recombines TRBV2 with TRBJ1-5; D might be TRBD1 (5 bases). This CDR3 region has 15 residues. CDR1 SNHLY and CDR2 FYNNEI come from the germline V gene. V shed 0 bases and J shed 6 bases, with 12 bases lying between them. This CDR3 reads CASSEAWRGGQPQHF. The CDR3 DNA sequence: TGTGCCAGCAGTGAAGCCTGGAGGGGTGGTCAGCCCCAGCATTTT.

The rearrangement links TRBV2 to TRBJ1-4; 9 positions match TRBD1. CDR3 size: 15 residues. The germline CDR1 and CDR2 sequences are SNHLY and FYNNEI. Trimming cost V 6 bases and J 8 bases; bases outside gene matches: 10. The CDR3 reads CASSPGTGNSEKLFF. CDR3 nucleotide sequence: TGTGCCAGCAGCCCCGGGACAGGGAATAGCGAAAAACTGTTTTTT.

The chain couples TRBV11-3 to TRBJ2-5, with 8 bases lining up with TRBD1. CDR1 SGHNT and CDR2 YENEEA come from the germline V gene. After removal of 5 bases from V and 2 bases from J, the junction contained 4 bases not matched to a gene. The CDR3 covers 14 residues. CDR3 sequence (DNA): TGTGCCAGCAGCGCGGGACAGGCGCAAGAGACCCAGTACTTC. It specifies CASSAGQAQETQYF.

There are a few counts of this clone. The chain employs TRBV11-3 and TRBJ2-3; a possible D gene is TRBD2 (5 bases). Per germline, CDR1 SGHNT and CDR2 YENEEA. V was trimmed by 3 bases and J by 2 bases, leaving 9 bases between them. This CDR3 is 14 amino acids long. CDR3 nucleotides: TGTGCCAGCAGCTTTGGACTTACCACAGATACGCAGTATTTT. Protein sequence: CASSFGLTTDTQYF.

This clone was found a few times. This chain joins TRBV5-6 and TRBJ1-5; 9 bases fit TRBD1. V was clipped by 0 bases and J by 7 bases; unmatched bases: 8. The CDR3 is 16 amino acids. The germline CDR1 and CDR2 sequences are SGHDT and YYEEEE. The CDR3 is CASSLGGQGSRQPQHF. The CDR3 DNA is TGTGCCAGCAGCTTGGGGGGACAGGGTTCAAGGCAGCCCCAGCATTTT.

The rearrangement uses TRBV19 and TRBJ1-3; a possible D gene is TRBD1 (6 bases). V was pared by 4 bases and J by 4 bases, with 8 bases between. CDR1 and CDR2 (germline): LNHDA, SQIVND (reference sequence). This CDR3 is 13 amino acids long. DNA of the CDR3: TGTGCCAGTAGTACAGGGGTCGGAAACACCATATATTTT. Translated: CASSTGVGNTIYF.

The CDR3 loop reads CASSHRGSTEAFF. The CDR3 region has the DNA TGTGCCAGTAGCCACAGGGGAAGCACTGAAGCTTTCTTT. The chain has TRBV19 and TRBJ1-1; 7 bases line up with TRBD1. CDR3 size: 13 residues. Germline CDR1 and CDR2: LNHDA and SQIVND (reference sequence). V lost 6 bases to trimming and J lost 4 bases; unmatched junction nucleotides: 5.

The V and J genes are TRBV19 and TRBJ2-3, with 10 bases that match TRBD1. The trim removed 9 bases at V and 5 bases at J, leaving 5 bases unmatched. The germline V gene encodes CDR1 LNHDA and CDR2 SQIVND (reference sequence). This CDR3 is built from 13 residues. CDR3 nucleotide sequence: TGTGCCAGCTCCGACAGGGGGCGAGATACGCAGTATTTT. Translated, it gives CASSDRGRDTQYF.

The CDR3 loop is CASSPRSGYYGYTF. The CDR3, as DNA: TGTGCCAGCAGCCCTCGGTCGGGATACTATGGCTACACCTTC. The chain links TRBV11-1 to TRBJ1-2, with D uncertain. The V gene lost 5 bases and the J gene lost 3 bases, with 13 bases spanning the gap. The CDR3 loop spans 14 amino acids. Germline loops: CDR1 SGHAT, CDR2 FQDESV (reference sequence). The complete variable domain, with remaining parts taken from reference TRBV11-1 and TRBJ1-2, reads EAEVAQSPRYKITEKSQAVAFWCDPISGHATLYWYRQILGQGPELLVQFQDESVVDDSQLPKDRFSAERLKGVDSTLKIQPAELGDSAMYLCASSPRSGYYGYTFGSGTRLTVV.

For the CDR3, the DNA is TGTAATGTCGGGGGGGGAATGAACACTGAAGCTTTCTTT. Protein product: CNVGGGMNTEAFF. V and J are TRBV30 and TRBJ1-1; D is perhaps TRBD1 (5 bases). Germline V gene data show CDR1 as GTSNPN and CDR2 as SVGIG (reference sequence). The CDR3 contains 13 residues.

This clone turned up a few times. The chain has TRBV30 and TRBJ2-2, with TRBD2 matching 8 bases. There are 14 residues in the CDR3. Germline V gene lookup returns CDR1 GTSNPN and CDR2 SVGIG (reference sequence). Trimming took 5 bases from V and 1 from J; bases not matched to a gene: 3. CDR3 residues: CAWSGLGNTGELFF. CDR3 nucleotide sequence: TGTGCCTGGTCGGGACTAGGGAACACCGGGGAGCTGTTTTTT.